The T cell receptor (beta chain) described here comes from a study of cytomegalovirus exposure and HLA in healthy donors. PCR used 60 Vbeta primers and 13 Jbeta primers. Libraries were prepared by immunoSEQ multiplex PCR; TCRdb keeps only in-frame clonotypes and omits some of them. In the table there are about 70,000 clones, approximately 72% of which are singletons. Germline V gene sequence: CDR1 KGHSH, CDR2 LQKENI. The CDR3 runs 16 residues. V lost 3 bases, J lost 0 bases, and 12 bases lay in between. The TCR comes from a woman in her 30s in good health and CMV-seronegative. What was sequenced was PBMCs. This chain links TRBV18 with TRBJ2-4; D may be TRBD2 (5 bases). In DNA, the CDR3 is TGTGCCAGCTCACCTGGGGTCGAGGGAGCCAAAAACATTCAGTACTTC. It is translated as CASSPGVEGAKNIQYF. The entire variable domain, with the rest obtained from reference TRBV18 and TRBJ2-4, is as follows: NAGVMQNPRHLVRRRGQEARLRCSPMKGHSHVYWYRQLPEEGLKFMVYLQKENIIDESGMPKERFSAEFPKEGPSILRIQQVVRGDSAAYFCASSPGVEGAKNIQYFGAGTRLSVL.